Below, 23 T cell receptor beta chains from the same sample are listed, as sequenced in a study of control samples from healthy donors and cancer patients. Repertoires were generated with immunoSEQ multiplex PCR, while TCRdb's copy carries only in-frame clones and drops some. The table has over 65,000 clones, roughly 89% seen once. What was sequenced was PBMCs. These receptors all stem from a woman between 45 and 60 years old with colorectal cancer.

The chain carries TRBV28 and TRBJ1-1; perhaps TRBD1 as D (5 bases). CDR1 is MDHEN and CDR2 is SYDVKM in the germline V gene. The CDR3 length is 14 residues. The V end was cut by 6 bases, the J end by 5 bases, with 16 bases between. CDR3 DNA sequence: TGTGCCAGCAGCACAGACAGTGGGAGGACTGAAGCTTTCTTT. Protein sequence: CASSTDSGRTEAFF.

This chain connects TRBV30 to TRBJ1-1; 8 bases map to TRBD1. Germline lookup yields CDR1 GTSNPN and CDR2 SVGIG (reference sequence). The CDR3 covers 13 residues. V shed 1 base and J 4 bases; nucleotides not matched to a gene: 2. The DNA for the CDR3 is TGTGCCTGGAGTGAACAGGGGGGCACTGAAGCTTTCTTT. It translates to CAWSEQGGTEAFF.

This clone has a single count. This chain links TRBV20-1 with TRBJ1-1; D is perhaps TRBD1 (6 bases). CDR1 and CDR2 (germline): DFQATT, SNEGSKA (reference sequence). This CDR3 spans 17 amino acids. V was clipped by 3 bases and J by 1 base, with 21 bases between them. The CDR3 DNA reads as TGCAGTGCTAGTATGGGTGGGGGGGCGCGAAAGAACACTGAAGCTTTCTTT. Translated, it gives CSASMGGGARKNTEAFF.

The DNA of the CDR3 is TGTGCCAGCAGCTTGGGGACTTACACCTACAATGAGCAGTTCTTC. This sequence encodes CASSLGTYTYNEQFF. The chain combines TRBV9 with TRBJ2-1; possibly TRBD2 for D (6 bases). CDR3 size: 15 residues. V was trimmed by 4 bases and J by 2 bases, leaving 13 bases between them. CDR1 is SGDLS and CDR2 is YYNGEE in the germline V gene.

The CDR3 spells CASSEILDEQYV. CDR3 DNA sequence: TGTGCCAGCAGTGAAATTCTGGACGAGCAGTACGTC. The chain is built from TRBV2 and TRBJ2-7; D remains unclear. Germline V CDR1 and CDR2: SNHLY, FYNNEI. Between the trimmed V and J ends, which lost 2 bases and 5 bases, there was a span of 7 bases. This CDR3 is 12 amino acids long.

The chain joins TRBV9 to TRBJ1-1; D remains ambiguous. This CDR3 has 12 residues. The germline gives CDR1 SGDLS, CDR2 YYNGEE. V shed 6 bases and J shed 5 bases, with 11 bases lying between them. CDR3 nucleotide sequence: TGTGCCAGCAAGCGAGATGGAACTGAAGCTTTCTTT. It specifies CASKRDGTEAFF.

The chain is built from TRBV5-5 and TRBJ1-6; no firm D call. V lost 0 bases and J lost 9, with 10 bases in between. The CDR3 extends over 14 amino acids. Germline loops: CDR1 SGHKS, CDR2 YYEKEE (reference sequence). In DNA, the CDR3 is TGTGCCAGCAGCTTGGTTGACACCTTTTCACCCCTCCACTTT. This gives the protein CASSLVDTFSPLHF.

V usage is TRBV3-1 (or the pseudogene TRBV3-2) and J usage is TRBJ1-2; 9 nucleotides agree with TRBD1. Germline assignment: CDR1 LGHDT and CDR2 YNNKEL (reference sequence). The V and J ends lost 1 base and 6 bases, in that order; junction bases with no gene match: 3. CDR3 size: 14 residues. Here the CDR3 DNA reads TGTGCCAGCAGCCAAGCGGGACAGGGAGATGGCTACACCTTC. Its translation: CASSQAGQGDGYTF.

The chain combines TRBV9 with TRBJ2-2; D is uncertain. The V end was cut by 0 bases, the J end by 1 base, with 4 bases between. This CDR3 region has 14 residues. Germline lookup yields CDR1 SGDLS and CDR2 YYNGEE. CDR3 residues: CASSVAGNTGELFF. CDR3 bases: TGTGCCAGCAGCGTAGCAGGGAACACCGGGGAGCTGTTTTTT.

V gene TRBV5-1 combines with J gene TRBJ2-6; D call uncertain. This CDR3 comprises 14 residues. Germline V gives CDR1 SGHRS, CDR2 YFSETQ. Trimming removed 4 bases at V and 0 bases at J, with 5 bases between. The CDR3 nucleotides read TGCGCCAGCAGCAACCGCTCTGGGGCCAACGTCCTGACTTTC. Protein product: CASSNRSGANVLTF.

The rearrangement uses TRBV18 and TRBJ1-6, with unresolved D. This CDR3 region has 14 residues. Trimming removed 2 bases at V and 8 bases at J, with 10 bases between. Germline-derived CDR1 and CDR2 are KGHSH and LQKENI. The CDR3 spells CASSPRERDSPLHF. The CDR3 nucleotides read TGTGCCAGCTCACCAAGGGAAAGGGATTCACCCCTCCACTTT.

The count of this clone is one. The chain employs TRBV6-2 or TRBV6-3 and TRBJ1-2, with D uncertain. The germline V and J ends were trimmed by 5 bases and 4 bases, with 8 bases remaining between them. Germline V lookup: CDR1 MNHEY, CDR2 SVGEGT. This CDR3 has 12 residues. DNA of the CDR3: TGTGCCAGCAGTCCACATCCCTATGGCTACACCTTC. The encoded protein is CASSPHPYGYTF.

A few counts support this clone. V gene TRBV7-8 combines with J gene TRBJ1-3; TRBD1 aligns across 7 bases. The V gene end was trimmed by 3 bases and the J gene end by 2 bases; junction bases not matched to a gene: 4. CDR1 SGHVS and CDR2 FQNEAQ come from the germline V gene. The CDR3 runs to 15 residues. DNA of the CDR3: TGTGCCAGCAGCTTCGGGACAGCCACTGGAAACACCATATATTTT. It is translated as CASSFGTATGNTIYF.

This chain connects TRBV29-1 to TRBJ1-3; D gene unclear. Germline CDR1 is SQVTM and CDR2 is ANQGSEA. The CDR3 sequence is 16 residues long. Trimming shortened V by 1 base and J by 0 bases, and 13 bases separated the two germline ends. DNA for the CDR3: TGCAGCGTTGAAGGGGCCCCGGGTACCTCTGGAAACACCATATATTTT. Amino acids: CSVEGAPGTSGNTIYF. The complete variable domain, with remaining parts taken from reference TRBV29-1 and TRBJ1-3, reads SAVISQKPSRDICQRGTSLTIQCQVDSQVTMMFWYRQQPGQSLTLIATANQGSEATYESGFVIDKFPISRPNLTFSTLTVSNMSPEDSSIYLCSVEGAPGTSGNTIYFGEGSWLTVV.

DNA for the CDR3: TGTGCCAGCTCAAAGAGCCTGGGCACTGAAGCTTTCTTT. Amino acid sequence: CASSKSLGTEAFF. V and J are TRBV18 and TRBJ1-1; D is uncertain. This CDR3 comprises 13 residues. Germline loops: CDR1 KGHSH, CDR2 LQKENI. V was shortened by 5 bases and J by 4 bases, with 11 bases between the two germline ends. The variable domain in full, with the rest retrieved from reference TRBV18 and TRBJ1-1, is NAGVMQNPRHLVRRRGQEARLRCSPMKGHSHVYWYRQLPEEGLKFMVYLQKENIIDESGMPKERFSAEFPKEGPSILRIQQVVRGDSAAYFCASSKSLGTEAFFGQGTRLTVV.

The rearrangement links TRBV7-2 to TRBJ1-6, with D uncertain. The ends were cut back, 2 bases at V and 0 bases at J, with 8 bases in the middle. CDR1 SGHTA and CDR2 FQGNSA come from the germline V gene. There are 16 residues in the CDR3. The CDR3 DNA reads TGTGCCAGCAGCTTATCCCCGACCTCCTATAATTCACCCCTCCACTTT. Its translation: CASSLSPTSYNSPLHF. The full variable domain, its missing parts supplied by reference TRBV7-2 and TRBJ1-6, is GAGVSQSPSNKVTEKGKDVELRCDPISGHTALYWYRQSLGQGLEFLIYFQGNSAPDKSGLPSDRFSAERTGGSVSTLTIQRTQQEDSAVYLCASSLSPTSYNSPLHFGNGTRLTVT.

The chain carries TRBV6-6 and TRBJ1-3; TRBD1 might be the D (5 bases). The CDR3 totals 15 residues. The V end was cut by 5 bases, the J end by 0 bases, with 11 bases between. From germline, CDR1 is MNHNY and CDR2 SVGAGI (reference sequence). CDR3 coding DNA: TGTGCCAGCAGTCGGGACGGCAGCTCTGGAAACACCATATATTTT. This gives the protein CASSRDGSSGNTIYF.

This sequence joins TRBV10-2 and TRBJ2-1; unclear D gene. Trimming left V 1 base short and J 9 bases short, with 4 bases between. The CDR3 totals 11 residues. Germline CDR1 reads WSHSY; CDR2 reads SAAADI. CDR3 sequence (DNA): TGCGCCAGCAGTGAGTTGGGTGAGCAGTTCTTC. This codes for CASSELGEQFF.

The gene calls are TRBV20-1 and TRBJ2-1; TRBD1 matches at 10 bases. V shed 3 bases, J shed 7 bases, and the junction held 6 bases outside the gene matches. This CDR3 contains 14 residues. Germline CDR1 is DFQATT and CDR2 is SNEGSKA (reference sequence). The CDR3 DNA reads TGCAGTGCTAGTGACAGGGGGCGCGGGAATGAGCAGTTCTTC. Amino acids: CSASDRGRGNEQFF.

The rearrangement uses TRBV2 and TRBJ2-5; 9 bases fit TRBD1. The CDR3 consists of 14 residues. Germline trimming cut 6 bases from V and 2 bases from J; bases unmatched to any gene: 4. Per the germline V gene, CDR1 is SNHLY and CDR2 is FYNNEI. The CDR3 reads CASSVGTGQETQYF. CDR3 sequence (DNA): TGTGCCAGCAGCGTGGGGACAGGGCAAGAGACCCAGTACTTC.

This chain connects TRBV7-7 to TRBJ2-1; D assignment may be TRBD1 or TRBD2 (6 bases each). There are 15 residues in the CDR3. The V and J ends lost 5 bases and 8 bases respectively, with 19 bases between them. The germline V gene has CDR1 SSHAT and CDR2 FNYEAQ (reference sequence). CDR3 nucleotides: TGTGCCAGCAGCCCCCTCCAGGGGAGGAGCGATGAGCAGTTCTTC. Translated: CASSPLQGRSDEQFF.

Regarding this clone: Distinct nucleotide sequences in the sample also encode this CDR3. The chain couples TRBV27 to TRBJ2-1; D unclear. Germline values: CDR1 MNHEY, CDR2 SMNVEV (reference sequence). The CDR3 length is 11 residues. Trimming pared 5 bases from V and 5 bases from J, leaving 4 bases between. This CDR3 reads CASSRNNEQFF. Here the CDR3 DNA reads TGTGCCAGCAGTAGGAACAATGAGCAGTTCTTC.

This chain connects TRBV5-1 to TRBJ1-2, with a weak D call TRBD1 (6 bases). Looked up from germline, CDR1 is SGHRS and CDR2 is YFSETQ. The CDR3 is made up of 14 amino acids. The germline V and J ends were trimmed by 0 bases and 8 bases, with 14 bases remaining between them. For the CDR3, the DNA is TGCGCCAGCAGCTTGGCCGAACAGGGACGCGGCTACACCTTC. Encoded protein: CASSLAEQGRGYTF.